Each of the 31 T cell receptor beta chains below was sequenced from the same sample in a study of T cell repertoires in cytomegalovirus infection. TCRdb analysed the reads with MiXCR anew, one entry per CDR3 protein. The table lists about 97,000 distinct CDR3 sequences, 16% of them singletons. Sequenced material: PBMCs. The receptors originated from a human donor in good health (CMV status not recorded). Some clones in this sample may be carry-over from other donors' samples.

This clonotype has at least ten counts. A read error may account for a junction end that differs from germline. The V gene is TRBV7-7, the J gene TRBJ2-3, with TRBD2 matching 8 bases. The germline V gene encodes CDR1 SSHAT and CDR2 FNYEAQ (reference sequence). The CDR3 length is 15 residues. The CDR3 region has the DNA TGTGCTAGCAGCCTCTCCGCGGGGGGCTTGGATACGCAGTATTTT. It is translated as CASSLSAGGLDTQYF.

The chain employs TRBV6-1 and TRBJ2-5; 10 positions agree with TRBD2. The CDR3 has 16 amino acids. V trimming: 2 bases; J trimming: 0 bases; junction bases outside the gene matches: 3. Germline V gene lookup returns CDR1 MNHNS and CDR2 SASEGT. For the CDR3, the DNA is TGTGCCAGCAGTGAAAGGCTAGCGGGGGACCAAGAGACCCAGTACTTC. This gives the protein CASSERLAGDQETQYF.

The genes are TRBV27 and TRBJ1-1; TRBD1 might be the D (5 bases). Germline V gene sequence: CDR1 MNHEY, CDR2 SMNVEV (reference sequence). The CDR3 length is 17 residues. V was pared by 8 bases and J by 3 bases, with 25 bases between. The chain's CDR3 is CASEGRTADSSHTEAFF. The CDR3 DNA is TGTGCCAGCGAAGGTAGGACGGCAGACAGTTCCCACACTGAAGCTTTCTTT.

This rearrangement joins TRBV12-3 or TRBV12-4 to TRBJ2-3; TRBD2 aligns across 10 bases. J gave up 2 bases and V 6 bases, and 8 bases lay outside the gene matches. This CDR3 region has 16 residues. The CDR3 spells CASRSLTSGVTDTQYF. The CDR3 nucleotides read TGTGCCAGCAGGTCCCTTACTAGCGGGGTCACAGATACGCAGTATTTT.

This clonotype came up many times. J is TRBJ2-5 and V is TRBV7-6; a weak D match, TRBD2 (6 bases). Germline V gives CDR1 SGHVS, CDR2 FNYEAQ. With 6 bases removed from V and 1 base from J, the gap between germline ends came to 18 bases. CDR3 length: 16 residues. This CDR3 is CASSTLVGGAQETQYF. The CDR3 bases are TGTGCCAGCAGTACCCTAGTCGGAGGGGCCCAAGAGACCCAGTACTTC.

The V call is TRBV29-1, the J call TRBJ1-2; D unresolved. V lost 4 bases, J lost 5 bases, and 11 bases lay in between. There are 12 residues in the CDR3. Germline V gene data show CDR1 as SQVTM and CDR2 as ANQGSEA. Here the CDR3 DNA reads TGCAGCGTTGCCCAGGAGTGGTATGGCTACACCTTC. Translation gives CSVAQEWYGYTF.

This clonotype was recorded many times. The V call is TRBV12-3 or TRBV12-4, the J call TRBJ2-1, with 7 bases fitting TRBD1. The CDR3 has 14 residues. J gave up 9 bases and V 6 bases, and 11 bases lay outside the gene matches. The CDR3 coding sequence is TGTGCCAGCAGGGCTCCCGACAGGGAGCGTGAGCAGTTCTTC. It encodes CASRAPDREREQFF.

A single count supports this clonotype. The gene calls are TRBV18 and TRBJ2-7; D remains ambiguous. The ends were cut back, 3 bases at V and 4 bases at J, with 13 bases in the middle. Germline CDR1 reads KGHSH; CDR2 reads LQKENI. This CDR3 is built from 14 residues. Here the CDR3 DNA reads TGTGCCAGCTCACCGGGTTCGGTCGCATACGAGCAGTACTTC. Amino acids: CASSPGSVAYEQYF.

The V and J genes are TRBV20-1 and TRBJ2-5, with a tentative D call TRBD1 (6 bases). Germline values: CDR1 DFQATT, CDR2 SNEGSKA (reference sequence). There are 12 residues in the CDR3. V lost 8 bases and J 2 bases, leaving 12 bases between the germline ends. CDR3 amino acids: CSPAGDQETQYF. CDR3 bases: TGCAGTCCGGCAGGGGATCAAGAGACCCAGTACTTC.

This clonotype has ten or more counts. The genes are TRBV5-6 and TRBJ2-5, with D unresolved. Germline loops: CDR1 SGHDT, CDR2 YYEEEE. The V and J ends lost 3 bases and 5 bases respectively, with 14 bases between them. The CDR3 totals 14 residues. In DNA, the CDR3 is TGTGCCAGCAGCTCCGACATGGGTGGGGAGACCCAGTACTTC. Its translation is CASSSDMGGETQYF.

This clonotype was seen only a few times. This sequence joins TRBV7-3 and TRBJ2-2; 7 nucleotides align to TRBD2. The V segment lost 6 bases and the J segment 1 base; nucleotides outside the gene matches: 2. CDR1 and CDR2 from the germline V gene are SGHTA and FQGTGA. This CDR3 region has 14 residues. The CDR3 here is CASRSGGNTGELFF. CDR3 nucleotide sequence: TGTGCCAGCAGGTCGGGGGGGAACACCGGGGAGCTGTTTTTT.

This chain uses TRBV20-1 with TRBJ2-1, with 11 bases identical to TRBD2. CDR3 length: 17 amino acids. Trimming at V came to 5 bases and at J to 0 bases, leaving 9 bases not matched to a gene. Germline V gives CDR1 DFQATT, CDR2 SNEGSKA (reference sequence). The CDR3 DNA reads as TGCAGTGCTCTATTTACTAGCGGGAGCAGCTCCTACAATGAGCAGTTCTTC. Its translation: CSALFTSGSSSYNEQFF.

This chain uses TRBV11-2 with TRBJ1-6; D is uncertain. CDR1 is SGHAT, CDR2 FQNNGV, per germline. The CDR3 covers 16 residues. Trimming removed 3 bases from V and 5 bases from J, with 14 bases in between. CDR3 in DNA: TGTGCCAGCAGCTTCTTAACGGACCTGAATAATTCACCCCTCCACTTT. Its translation: CASSFLTDLNNSPLHF.

This clonotype was seen ten or more times. The chain couples TRBV6-2 or TRBV6-3 to TRBJ2-2, with a tentative D call TRBD2 (7 bases). The CDR3 runs to 15 residues. CDR1 is MNHEY, CDR2 SVGEGT, per germline. The ends were cut back, 5 bases at V and 4 bases at J, with 14 bases in the middle. The CDR3 protein is CASSGRRGPTGELFF. The CDR3 bases are TGTGCCAGCAGTGGTAGGCGGGGGCCCACCGGGGAGCTGTTTTTT.

The chain is built from TRBV5-5 and TRBJ1-1, with a possible D match to TRBD1 (6 bases). Germline V gene lookup returns CDR1 SGHKS and CDR2 YYEKEE (reference sequence). V lost 6 bases, J lost 0 bases, and 21 bases lay in between. This CDR3 comprises 17 residues. The CDR3 nucleotides are TGTGCCAGCACCTTTACAGGGCCCTTCTCCTTGAACACTGAAGCTTTCTTT. The encoded protein is CASTFTGPFSLNTEAFF.

This clonotype was detected ten times or more. CDR3 protein: CASSLLTGHTGELFF. DNA for the CDR3: TGTGCCAGCAGCTTATTGACAGGACACACCGGGGAGCTGTTTTTT. This chain uses TRBV7-8 with TRBJ2-2, with D perhaps matching TRBD1 (6 bases). This CDR3 has 15 residues. The germline V and J ends were trimmed by 2 bases and 3 bases, with 10 bases remaining between them. The V gene's germline CDR1 is SGHVS and CDR2 FQNEAQ.

This clonotype was recorded many times. This rearrangement joins TRBV7-2 to TRBJ1-4, with a possible D match to TRBD1 (5 bases). The CDR3 length is 13 residues. The V end was cut by 2 bases, the J end by 10 bases, with 11 bases between. The germline CDR1 and CDR2 sequences are SGHTA and FQGNSA. CDR3 DNA sequence: TGTGCCAGCAGCTTATTAACAGGAGGAAAACTGTTTTTT. Translated, it gives CASSLLTGGKLFF. The whole variable domain, remainder taken from reference TRBV7-2 and TRBJ1-4, is GAGVSQSPSNKVTEKGKDVELRCDPISGHTALYWYRQSLGQGLEFLIYFQGNSAPDKSGLPSDRFSAERTGGSVSTLTIQRTQQEDSAVYLCASSLLTGGKLFFGSGTQLSVL.

The chain is built from TRBV20-1 and TRBJ1-1; weak D call: TRBD1 (6 bases). The CDR3 is made up of 11 amino acids. Per the germline V gene, CDR1 is DFQATT and CDR2 is SNEGSKA (reference sequence). Trimming pared 5 bases from V and 11 bases from J, leaving 15 bases between. The CDR3 nucleotides read TGCAGTGCTGGGGGCAGCCTAAGGGCTTTCTTT. Its protein product is CSAGGSLRAFF.

In this sample, this clonotype turned up a few times. J is TRBJ1-1 and V is TRBV12-3 or TRBV12-4, with a weak D call TRBD1 (6 bases). V lost 5 bases to trimming and J lost 4 bases, with 11 bases between them. The CDR3 is 13 amino acids. CDR3 residues: CASSQTGFTEAFF. The CDR3 nucleotides are TGTGCCAGCAGTCAAACAGGGTTCACTGAAGCTTTCTTT.

This clonotype was seen only a few times. The V and J genes are TRBV20-1 and TRBJ1-1; no firm D call. Germline lookup yields CDR1 DFQATT and CDR2 SNEGSKA (reference sequence). CDR3 size: 14 residues. V gave up 0 bases and J gave up 5 bases, with 13 bases separating them. The CDR3 here is CSARDPNGRTEAFF. CDR3 coding DNA: TGCAGTGCTAGAGATCCGAATGGAAGGACTGAAGCTTTCTTT.

CDR3 region: CASIQGAGSALHF. CDR3 bases: TGTGCCAGCATCCAGGGGGCCGGATCAGCCCTCCACTTT. The chain has TRBV11-2 and TRBJ1-6, with 8 bases matching TRBD1. The CDR3 is 13 amino acids. The junction had 10 bases not matched to a gene; V was cut back by 7 bases and J by 14 bases. Per the germline V gene, CDR1 is SGHAT and CDR2 is FQNNGV. The complete variable domain, with remaining parts taken from reference TRBV11-2 and TRBJ1-6, reads EAGVAQSPRYKIIEKRQSVAFWCNPISGHATLYWYQQILGQGPKLLIQFQNNGVVDDSQLPKDRFSAERLKGVDSTLKIQPAKLEDSAVYLCASIQGAGSALHFGNGTRLTVT.

This clonotype has only a few counts. V is TRBV25-1 and J is TRBJ1-1, with a possible D match to TRBD1 (6 bases). Germline CDR1 is MGHDK and CDR2 is SYGVNS. The CDR3 length is 14 residues. Trimming removed 6 bases from V and 1 base from J, with 12 bases in between. The CDR3 DNA reads as TGTGCCAGCAGCGAGACAGGAGAGAACACTGAAGCTTTCTTT. Translated: CASSETGENTEAFF.

This clonotype has ten or more counts. This chain links TRBV11-2 with TRBJ1-5; a possible D gene is TRBD1 (6 bases). In germline, CDR1 is SGHAT, CDR2 FQNNGV. The germline V and J ends were trimmed by 11 bases and 8 bases, with 16 bases remaining between them. This CDR3 spans 12 amino acids. In DNA form, the CDR3 reads TGTGCCGGGGGAGGGGGAATGGAGCCCCAGCATTTT. Translation: CAGGGGMEPQHF.

The chain has TRBV5-1 and TRBJ2-3, with no clear D. Deletions cut 4 bases from V and 1 base from J, with 16 bases between. This CDR3 has 16 amino acids. The germline V gene has CDR1 SGHRS and CDR2 YFSETQ. Here the CDR3 reads CASSRKIDSRTDTQYF. CDR3 nucleotide sequence: TGCGCCAGCAGCCGTAAAATCGATTCACGCACAGATACGCAGTATTTT. The variable domain in full, with the rest retrieved from reference TRBV5-1 and TRBJ2-3, is KAGVTQTPRYLIKTRGQQVTLSCSPISGHRSVSWYQQTPGQGLQFLFEYFSETQRNKGNFPGRFSGRQFSNSRSEMNVSTLELGDSALYLCASSRKIDSRTDTQYFGPGTRLTVL.

J is TRBJ2-7 and V is TRBV12-3 or TRBV12-4; 10 bases align to TRBD1. V was pared by 5 bases and J by 4 bases, with 8 bases of the junction left unmatched. There are 15 residues in the CDR3. The CDR3 nucleotides read TGTGCCAGCAGTGTGACCGGGACAGGGGATTACGAGCAGTACTTC. Translation gives CASSVTGTGDYEQYF.

The chain couples TRBV29-1 to TRBJ2-7; D is possibly TRBD1 (7 bases). With 6 bases removed from V and 7 bases from J, the gap between germline ends came to 22 bases. The CDR3 is 14 residues long. Germline assignment: CDR1 SQVTM and CDR2 ANQGSEA. Written as DNA, the CDR3 is TGCAGCGTCGCCGGGATTGGAGGGGGCGGGGAGCAGTACTTC. Its translation: CSVAGIGGGGEQYF.

At least ten counts were recorded for this clonotype. V is TRBV7-2 and J is TRBJ2-7; D remains ambiguous. The germline V gene encodes CDR1 SGHTA and CDR2 FQGNSA. The V end was cut by 1 base, the J end by 5 bases, with 6 bases between. There are 12 residues in the CDR3. In DNA form, the CDR3 reads TGTGCCAGCAGCTTAGATATCCACGAGCAGTACTTC. Its protein is CASSLDIHEQYF.

The chain recombines TRBV2 with TRBJ1-3, with D maybe TRBD1 (5 bases). Germline V gene data show CDR1 as SNHLY and CDR2 as FYNNEI. With 5 bases removed from V and 0 bases from J, the gap between germline ends came to 11 bases. CDR3 size: 15 residues. The DNA of the CDR3 is TGTGCCAGCAGTTCCCGGGACCGCTCTGGAAACACCATATATTTT. Residues: CASSSRDRSGNTIYF.

In regard to this clonotype: The junction differs from germline at one of its ends, possibly a read error. V usage is TRBV6-2 or TRBV6-3 and J usage is TRBJ2-5; perhaps TRBD1 as D (6 bases). The CDR3 covers 14 residues. Germline CDR1 and CDR2: MNHEY and SVGEGT. For the CDR3, the DNA is TGTACCAGCAGTTACCTGGACAGACAAGAGACCCAGTACTTC. Translation: CTSSYLDRQETQYF.

In its sample, this clonotype was seen a few times. This sequence joins TRBV20-1 and TRBJ1-2, with 9 bases lining up with TRBD1. The CDR3 has 15 residues. Germline trimming cut 5 bases from V and 2 bases from J; bases unmatched to any gene: 9. Germline values: CDR1 DFQATT, CDR2 SNEGSKA (reference sequence). The CDR3, as DNA: TGCAGTGCTTTGATTCTGACAGGGGGGAACTATGGCTACACCTTC. As protein: CSALILTGGNYGYTF.

This clonotype was counted a few times. The chain is built from TRBV14 and TRBJ1-2, with D possibly being TRBD1 (6 bases). Germline CDR1 is SGHDN and CDR2 is FVKESK. This CDR3 is built from 15 residues. Trimming stripped 2 bases from V and 5 bases from J, with 15 bases between. The chain's CDR3 is CASSQLIGQTYGYTF. The CDR3 DNA follows: TGTGCCAGCAGCCAACTTATAGGACAGACTTATGGCTACACCTTC.